These 15 T cell receptor beta chains were sequenced from one sample in a study of blood T cells in healthy people across ages. Primed by a sample-barcoded 5' primer and a J-beta primer mix, a second PCR proceeded for 7 to 11 cycles. TCRdb itself ran the 5' RACE reads through MiXCR, one entry per CDR3 protein. Among 790,000 or so distinct CDR3 sequences, about half were seen once, and the ten largest hold around 18%. Sequencing input: blood. The receptors here all came from a man older than 75 in good health.

This clonotype showed up just once. The chain carries TRBV6-6 and TRBJ1-2; 8 bases line up with TRBD1. The germline V gene has CDR1 MNHNY and CDR2 SVGAGI (reference sequence). The CDR3 is 15 residues long. The V segment lost 11 bases and the J segment 2 bases; nucleotides outside the gene matches: 13. In DNA, the CDR3 is TGTGCCTGCCAGGACAGGGCGGAAGTAAACTATGGCTACACCTTC. Translated: CACQDRAEVNYGYTF.

This clonotype was counted only a few times. The V gene is TRBV7-2, the J gene TRBJ1-1; no firm D call. V was pared by 7 bases and J by 4 bases, with 13 bases between. The CDR3 contains 13 residues. CDR1 is SGHTA and CDR2 is FQGNSA in the germline V gene. The CDR3 DNA sequence: TGTGCCAGCACCCGGCAGTTGGGCACTGAAGCTTTCTTT. It specifies CASTRQLGTEAFF. The full variable domain, its missing parts supplied by reference TRBV7-2 and TRBJ1-1, is GAGVSQSPSNKVTEKGKDVELRCDPISGHTALYWYRQSLGQGLEFLIYFQGNSAPDKSGLPSDRFSAERTGGSVSTLTIQRTQQEDSAVYLCASTRQLGTEAFFGQGTRLTVV.

The sample holds a few counts of this clonotype. J is TRBJ2-5 and V is TRBV11-3; perhaps TRBD2 as D (6 bases). Trimming removed 3 bases at V and 0 bases at J, with 11 bases between. This CDR3 is 15 amino acids long. Germline V gives CDR1 SGHNT, CDR2 YENEEA. As DNA, the CDR3 is TGTGCCAGCAGCTTCGCGGGGTTGTACCAAGAGACCCAGTACTTC. Protein product: CASSFAGLYQETQYF.

This clonotype has only a few counts. This chain joins TRBV12-3 or TRBV12-4 and TRBJ2-1; TRBD2 agrees at 12 bases. J gave up 6 bases and V 4 bases, and 4 bases lay outside the gene matches. This CDR3 contains 15 residues. The CDR3 coding sequence is TGTGCCAGCAGTTCGACTAGCGGGAGTCTCAATGAGCAGTTCTTC. Protein: CASSSTSGSLNEQFF.

The gene calls are TRBV12-3 or TRBV12-4 and TRBJ1-6; D gene uncertain. The CDR3 is 13 amino acids. V dropped 6 bases and J dropped 9 bases, with 12 bases sitting between them. Written as DNA, the CDR3 is TGTGCCAGCAGCCGATCCTTTGGTTCACCCCTCCACTTT. As protein: CASSRSFGSPLHF.

The chain employs TRBV11-2 and TRBJ2-3; D is ambiguous. This CDR3 contains 16 residues. Trimming pared 2 bases from V and 1 base from J, leaving 13 bases between. Germline values: CDR1 SGHAT, CDR2 FQNNGV. The CDR3 sequence: CASSLNPPSGTDTQYF. The CDR3 coding sequence is TGTGCCAGCAGCTTAAACCCGCCGAGTGGCACAGATACGCAGTATTTT.

J is TRBJ2-1 and V is TRBV24-1; D might be TRBD1 or TRBD2, each matching 6 bases. Between the trimmed V and J ends, which lost 5 bases and 7 bases, there was a span of 14 bases. This CDR3 comprises 14 residues. CDR1 is KGHDR, CDR2 SFDVKD, per germline. This CDR3 is CATSARRDNNEQFF. The CDR3 nucleotides read TGTGCCACCAGTGCCCGGCGGGACAATAATGAGCAGTTCTTC.

In its sample, this clonotype was seen a few times. The V gene is TRBV29-1, the J gene TRBJ2-1; weak D call: TRBD1 (5 bases). V lost 2 bases and J 12 bases, leaving 14 bases between the germline ends. Germline V lookup: CDR1 SQVTM, CDR2 ANQGSEA. This CDR3 comprises 12 residues. The CDR3 region is CSVERQGMVQFF. In nucleotides, the CDR3 is TGCAGCGTTGAACGTCAGGGTATGGTGCAGTTCTTC.

The V call is TRBV30, the J call TRBJ2-1; 9 bases align to TRBD2. The closer fit of TRBJ2-7 to the DNA end suggests the J call may be wrong. The CDR3 contains 14 residues. Germline CDR1 GTSNPN, CDR2 SVGIG (reference sequence). CDR3 residues: CALDRTSGYNEQYF. CDR3 sequence (DNA): TGTGCCTTGGACCGTACTAGCGGGTACAATGAGCAGTACTTC.

The rearrangement joins TRBV29-1 to TRBJ2-5; 8 bases match TRBD1. This CDR3 contains 14 residues. Germline CDR1 reads SQVTM; CDR2 reads ANQGSEA. The V gene end was trimmed by 4 bases and the J gene end by 4 bases; junction bases not matched to a gene: 8. The CDR3 sequence is CSVAWGRGLETQYF. DNA of the CDR3: TGCAGCGTTGCATGGGGCAGGGGGCTAGAGACCCAGTACTTC.

This clonotype was picked up a small number of times. The chain employs TRBV2 and TRBJ2-5; D is unresolved. Germline CDR1 and CDR2: SNHLY and FYNNEI. Trimming stripped 8 bases from V and 4 bases from J, with 11 bases between. The CDR3 contains 12 residues. CDR3 DNA: TGTGCCAGCGGTTCTGTTGGAGAGACCCAGTACTTC. This encodes CASGSVGETQYF.

Notes on this clonotype: A single base separates this from a much larger clone, so it may be a read error. The chain carries TRBV9 and TRBJ2-3, with D possibly matching TRBD2 (5 bases). The CDR3 has 16 amino acids. The V gene lost 4 bases and the J gene lost 1 base, with 16 bases spanning the gap. Germline V gene data show CDR1 as SGDLS and CDR2 as YYNGEE. CDR3 DNA sequence: TGTGCCAGCAGCTCATACTGGACTCGCGGCACAGATACGCAGTATTTT. Protein product: CASSSYWTRGTDTQYF.

This clonotype has more than one count but fewer than ten. The rearrangement joins TRBV6-5 to TRBJ2-7; a possible D gene is TRBD2 (6 bases). The CDR3 has 15 residues. Trimming pared 5 bases from V and 4 bases from J, leaving 18 bases between. The germline gives CDR1 MNHEY, CDR2 SVGAGI. The CDR3 protein is CASSPATRGFYEQYF. CDR3 nucleotides: TGTGCCAGCAGTCCGGCGACTAGGGGATTTTACGAGCAGTACTTC.

V usage is TRBV7-2 and J usage is TRBJ2-1; TRBD2 aligns across 7 bases. CDR1 and CDR2 from the germline V gene are SGHTA and FQGNSA. The V and J ends lost 5 bases and 2 bases, in that order; junction bases with no gene match: 9. This CDR3 contains 16 residues. The CDR3 DNA reads TGTGCCAGCAGCGACCCACTAGCGACCACCTACAATGAGCAGTTCTTC. Protein product: CASSDPLATTYNEQFF.

This chain uses TRBV28 with TRBJ2-1; 12 positions agree with TRBD2. The CDR3 spans 18 residues. V lost 3 bases and J lost 0; bases outside the gene matches: 6. Germline CDR1 is MDHEN and CDR2 is SYDVKM. The CDR3 DNA is TGTGCCAGCAGTTTGACTAGCGGGGGCCCCAGCTCCTACAATGAGCAGTTCTTC. Its translation: CASSLTSGGPSSYNEQFF.